Each of the 28 T cell receptor beta chains below was sequenced from the same sample in a study of T cell repertoires in cytomegalovirus infection. TCRdb redid the calling of the reads with MiXCR, one entry per CDR3 protein. The sample records roughly 200,000 distinct CDR3 sequences, about 18% being singletons. The sample comprised CD8+ T cells from PBMCs. Receptors originate from a human donor in good health (CMV status not recorded). Some clones in this sample may be carry-over from other donors' samples.

This clonotype turned up a few times. CDR3 protein: CAISVDKNYGYTF. CDR3 nucleotides: TGTGCCATCAGCGTTGACAAAAACTATGGCTACACCTTC. The chain has TRBV10-3 and TRBJ1-2; D is ambiguous. Germline lookup yields CDR1 ENHRY and CDR2 SYGVKD. The CDR3 runs 13 residues. V was clipped by 6 bases and J by 2 bases, with 10 bases between them.

The chain carries TRBV6-5 and TRBJ2-4; 8 bases match TRBD1. The V gene end was trimmed by 3 bases and the J gene end by 12 bases; junction bases not matched to a gene: 10. CDR1 and CDR2 from the germline V gene are MNHEY and SVGAGI. The CDR3 length is 14 residues. The CDR3 is CASSYDGTGQTQYF. In DNA form, the CDR3 reads TGTGCCAGCAGTTATGACGGGACAGGACAAACTCAGTACTTC.

This clonotype was observed a few times. This chain joins TRBV6-2 or TRBV6-3 and TRBJ2-7; 7 bases fit TRBD1. Germline assignment: CDR1 MNHEY and CDR2 SVGEGT. V trimming: 4 bases; J trimming: 3 bases; junction bases outside the gene matches: 3. The CDR3 has 13 amino acids. This CDR3 is CASSSDRVYEQYF. The CDR3 coding sequence is TGTGCCAGCAGTTCCGACAGGGTCTACGAGCAGTACTTC.

This clonotype was seen only a few times. The chain combines TRBV12-3 or TRBV12-4 with TRBJ2-2, with D possibly being TRBD2 (5 bases). V lost 3 bases, J lost 5 bases, and 7 bases lay in between. This CDR3 has 13 residues. Here the CDR3 DNA reads TGTGCCAGCAGTTTTGCGGGTACCGGGGAGCTGTTTTTT. It yields the protein CASSFAGTGELFF.

This clonotype was seen at least ten times. The chain links TRBV7-9 to TRBJ2-7; 11 nucleotides line up with TRBD1. Germline values: CDR1 SEHNR, CDR2 FQNEAQ (reference sequence). The CDR3 is 13 amino acids. The ends lost 6 bases at V and 3 bases at J; junction bases unmatched: 1. DNA of the CDR3: TGTGCCAGCAGTGGGACAGGGGGCTACGAGCAGTACTTC. As protein: CASSGTGGYEQYF.

There are a few counts of this clonotype. The rearrangement uses TRBV7-4 and TRBJ1-1, with D uncertain. CDR3 length: 12 residues. Trimming stripped 4 bases from V and 7 bases from J, with 10 bases between. CDR1 and CDR2 (germline): SGHVT, SQSDAQ. CDR3 in amino acids: CASSWQRGEAFF. The CDR3 DNA reads TGTGCCAGCAGCTGGCAGAGAGGTGAAGCTTTCTTT.

This clonotype was recorded a few times. The rearrangement joins TRBV7-6 to TRBJ1-1; D perhaps matches TRBD1 (5 bases). V was trimmed by 1 base and J by 5 bases, leaving 14 bases between them. Germline values: CDR1 SGHVS, CDR2 FNYEAQ. The CDR3 runs to 15 residues. The CDR3 DNA follows: TGTGCCAGCAGCTTAGTTTGGGGACCTGAGACTGAAGCTTTCTTT. This encodes CASSLVWGPETEAFF.

CDR3 DNA: TGTGCCACCAGGGATCCACTTGATACGCAGTATTTT. It yields the protein CATRDPLDTQYF. The chain couples TRBV24-1 to TRBJ2-3; D is uncertain. In germline, CDR1 is KGHDR, CDR2 SFDVKD. V shed 7 bases and J shed 6 bases, with 10 bases lying between them. This CDR3 has 12 amino acids.

This chain links TRBV9 with TRBJ2-3, with D perhaps matching TRBD1 (6 bases). This CDR3 spans 15 amino acids. CDR1 is SGDLS, CDR2 YYNGEE, per germline. Between the trimmed V and J ends, which lost 4 bases and 0 bases, there was a span of 12 bases. The CDR3 bases are TGTGCCAGCAGCTCGAAGACAGGTAGCACAGATACGCAGTATTTT. Protein product: CASSSKTGSTDTQYF.

The rearrangement uses TRBV2 and TRBJ1-1; possible D gene TRBD1, 5 bases. The V gene lost 2 bases and the J gene lost 0 bases, with 10 bases spanning the gap. The CDR3 length is 15 residues. Per the germline V gene, CDR1 is SNHLY and CDR2 is FYNNEI. CDR3 nucleotides: TGTGCCAGCAGTGAATGGGGCAGCCTGAACACTGAAGCTTTCTTT. Its protein is CASSEWGSLNTEAFF.

This clonotype was seen more than once but under ten times. The J gene is TRBJ2-1, the V gene TRBV4-1; a possible D gene is TRBD2 (6 bases). Germline lookup yields CDR1 MGHRA and CDR2 YSYEKL. Trimming left V 4 bases short and J 4 bases short, with 11 bases between. The CDR3 sequence is 14 residues long. Here the CDR3 reads CASSPLAAYNEQFF. CDR3 DNA: TGCGCCAGCAGCCCCTTAGCGGCGTACAATGAGCAGTTCTTC.

In this sample, this clonotype turned up a few times. The rearrangement uses TRBV7-9 and TRBJ2-3, with 7 bases matching TRBD1. From germline, CDR1 is SEHNR and CDR2 FQNEAQ (reference sequence). The CDR3 runs 16 residues. V trimming: 5 bases; J trimming: 0 bases; junction bases outside the gene matches: 8. The CDR3 spells CASSPRDRDSTDTQYF. The CDR3 bases are TGTGCCAGCAGCCCACGGGACAGAGATAGCACAGATACGCAGTATTTT.

The rearrangement links TRBV20-1 to TRBJ2-2; 7 nucleotides line up with TRBD1. This CDR3 spans 13 amino acids. Looked up from germline, CDR1 is DFQATT and CDR2 is SNEGSKA (reference sequence). The V gene end was trimmed by 8 bases and the J gene end by 1 base; junction bases not matched to a gene: 4. CDR3 DNA sequence: TGCAGTTTCCGGACAGGGAACACCGGGGAGCTGTTTTTT. Protein sequence: CSFRTGNTGELFF.

This clonotype was detected only a few times. This rearrangement joins TRBV7-6 to TRBJ2-1, with no clear D. Germline-derived CDR1 and CDR2 are SGHVS and FNYEAQ. The V end lost 4 bases, the J end lost 8 bases, and 15 bases lay between the germline ends. The CDR3 has 14 residues. CDR3 nucleotide sequence: TGTGCCAGCAGCTCGGGCCGTAGATGGGATGAGCAGTTCTTC. It codes for CASSSGRRWDEQFF.

This clonotype appeared a few times. The V and J genes are TRBV7-9 and TRBJ1-2; 8 bases are shared with TRBD1. V trimming: 7 bases; J trimming: 5 bases; junction bases outside the gene matches: 9. The CDR3 is made up of 14 amino acids. The germline gives CDR1 SEHNR, CDR2 FQNEAQ (reference sequence). CDR3 DNA: TGTGCCAGCATCCCAACAGGGGGGAGATATGGCTACACCTTC. Amino acids: CASIPTGGRYGYTF.

The chain recombines TRBV6-2 or TRBV6-3 with TRBJ1-1, with a possible D match to TRBD1 (5 bases). CDR1 MNHEY and CDR2 SVGEGT come from the germline V gene. CDR3 size: 10 residues. Between the trimmed V and J ends, which lost 6 bases and 8 bases, there was a span of 7 bases. The DNA of the CDR3 is TGTGCCAGCAGAGACAGAGAAGCTTTCTTT. The encoded protein is CASRDREAFF.

J is TRBJ1-2 and V is TRBV7-9; a weak D match, TRBD1 (5 bases). Trimming removed 6 bases from V and 3 bases from J, with 11 bases in between. The CDR3 spans 13 residues. Germline CDR1 and CDR2: SEHNR and FQNEAQ (reference sequence). Here the CDR3 reads CASRQDGDYGYTF. Here the CDR3 DNA reads TGTGCCAGCAGACAGGACGGGGACTATGGCTACACCTTC.

This chain joins TRBV7-6 and TRBJ2-1, with 15 bases that match TRBD2. Germline V CDR1 and CDR2: SGHVS, FNYEAQ. V was clipped by 6 bases and J by 10 bases; unmatched bases: 13. This CDR3 spans 17 amino acids. The CDR3 nucleotides read TGTGCCAGCAGTCCCCTCGTCGGACTAGCGGGGGGGAAAGAGCAGTTCTTC. Translation gives CASSPLVGLAGGKEQFF.

A word on this clonotype: This may be a read error, as it is one base from a much larger clone. V usage is TRBV7-2 and J usage is TRBJ2-6; 8 nucleotides match TRBD1. This CDR3 is 20 amino acids long. Germline loops: CDR1 SGHTA, CDR2 FQGNSA. The CDR3 coding sequence is TGTGCCAGCAGCTTAGTTCCCGGGACAGGCCGCTTCTCTGGGGCCAACGGCCTGACTTTC. Protein product: CASSLVPGTGRFSGANGLTF.

This chain connects TRBV12-3 or TRBV12-4 to TRBJ2-5; D not resolved. The V gene lost 3 bases and the J gene lost 4 bases, with 15 bases spanning the gap. This CDR3 is built from 15 residues. The CDR3 DNA is TGTGCCAGCAGTTTTGTCTTGGGCTCCGGAGAGACCCAGTACTTC. It yields the protein CASSFVLGSGETQYF.

This clonotype was counted many times. This sequence joins TRBV7-3 and TRBJ2-1, with no clear D. Trimming removed 2 bases from V and 0 bases from J, with 8 bases in between. The CDR3 has 15 residues. The V gene's germline CDR1 is SGHTA and CDR2 FQGTGA. The CDR3 region is CASSLEGGSYNEQFF. The CDR3 DNA reads TGTGCCAGCAGCTTAGAAGGTGGCTCCTACAATGAGCAGTTCTTC.

V and J are TRBV7-2 and TRBJ2-1, with 8 bases aligning to TRBD1. Germline loops: CDR1 SGHTA, CDR2 FQGNSA. This CDR3 has 16 amino acids. The junction had 7 bases not matched to a gene; V was cut back by 0 bases and J by 6 bases. CDR3 nucleotide sequence: TGTGCCAGCAGCTTAGCGCCCACAGGGGGACTCAATGAGCAGTTCTTC. Protein product: CASSLAPTGGLNEQFF. The full variable domain, rest sourced from reference TRBV7-2 and TRBJ2-1, is GAGVSQSPSNKVTEKGKDVELRCDPISGHTALYWYRQSLGQGLEFLIYFQGNSAPDKSGLPSDRFSAERTGGSVSTLTIQRTQQEDSAVYLCASSLAPTGGLNEQFFGPGTRLTVL.

This clonotype came up a few times. The chain employs TRBV27 and TRBJ2-5; D remains unclear. CDR3 length equals 13 residues. V gave up 5 bases and J gave up 4 bases, with 11 bases separating them. The germline V gene has CDR1 MNHEY and CDR2 SMNVEV (reference sequence). CDR3 DNA: TGTGCCAGCAGTCACGACAACGGAGAGACCCAGTACTTC. The encoded protein is CASSHDNGETQYF.

As to this clonotype: A junction end diverges from the germline sequence, so it may reflect a read error. The chain is built from TRBV7-6 and TRBJ2-3, with a tentative D call TRBD2 (5 bases). The germline CDR1 and CDR2 sequences are SGHVS and FNYEAQ. The CDR3 is 16 residues long. CDR3 sequence (DNA): TGTGCCAGCAGCTTTAATTTGGAGGTTAGAACAGATATGCAGTATTTT. Protein sequence: CASSFNLEVRTDMQYF. The full variable domain, with the rest looked up from reference TRBV7-6 and TRBJ2-3, is GAGVSQSPRYKVTKRGQDVALRCDPISGHVSLYWYRQALGQGPEFLTYFNYEAQQDKSGLPNDRFSAERPEGSISTLTIQRTEQRDSAMYRCASSFNLEVRTDMQYFGPGTRLTVL.

The CDR3 loop reads CASSHDRGRVKTQYF. CDR3 bases: TGTGCCAGCAGTCATGACAGGGGGCGGGTGAAGACCCAGTACTTC. The J gene is TRBJ2-5, the V gene TRBV27; 10 bases align to TRBD1. V was clipped by 5 bases and J by 6 bases; unmatched bases: 9. Germline values: CDR1 MNHEY, CDR2 SMNVEV (reference sequence). The length of the CDR3 is 15 residues.

This clonotype was found a few times. This sequence joins TRBV4-3 and TRBJ2-1; the match to TRBD2 covers 9 bases. The CDR3 consists of 15 residues. Germline V gene data show CDR1 as LGHNA and CDR2 as YSLEER. V shed 1 base and J 4 bases; nucleotides not matched to a gene: 2. As DNA, the CDR3 is TGCGCCAGCAGCCAAGGACTAGCGGTTTACAATGAGCAGTTCTTC. As protein: CASSQGLAVYNEQFF.

This clonotype came up a few times. The chain links TRBV9 to TRBJ1-2; D is perhaps TRBD1 (5 bases). The CDR3 totals 15 residues. Germline CDR1 and CDR2: SGDLS and YYNGEE. V dropped 3 bases and J dropped 4 bases, with 16 bases sitting between them. CDR3 DNA sequence: TGTGCCAGCAGCGATGGGGCGGAGAGCTTCTATGGCTACACCTTC. The encoded protein is CASSDGAESFYGYTF.

In this sample, this clonotype turned up many times. The chain uses TRBV6-2 or TRBV6-3 and TRBJ2-2; D gene uncertain. From germline, CDR1 is MNHEY and CDR2 SVGEGT. Trimming cost V 10 bases and J 2 bases, with 14 bases left between them. There are 14 residues in the CDR3. Here the CDR3 reads CATCEGTNTGELFF. The CDR3 DNA sequence: TGTGCCACCTGTGAAGGTACAAACACCGGGGAGCTGTTTTTT.